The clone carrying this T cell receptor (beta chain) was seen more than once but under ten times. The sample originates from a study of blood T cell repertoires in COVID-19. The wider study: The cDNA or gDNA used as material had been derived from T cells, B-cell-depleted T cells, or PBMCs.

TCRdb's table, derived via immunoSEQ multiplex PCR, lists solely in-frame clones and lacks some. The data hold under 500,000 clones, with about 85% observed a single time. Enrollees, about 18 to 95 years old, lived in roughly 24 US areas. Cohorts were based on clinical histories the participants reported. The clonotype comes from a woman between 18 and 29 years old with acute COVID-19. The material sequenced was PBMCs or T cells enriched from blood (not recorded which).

Here the CDR3 reads CASSPRVDRAGEKLFF. The CDR3 DNA reads as TGCGCCAGCAGCCCCAGGGTAGATCGCGCGGGGGAAAAACTGTTTTTT. The chain links TRBV5-1 to TRBJ1-4; the D gene is possibly TRBD1 (5 bases). The V end lost 4 bases, the J end lost 8 bases, and 21 bases lay between the germline ends. This CDR3 is 16 amino acids long. The germline CDR1 and CDR2 sequences are SGHRS and YFSETQ.